This TCR beta chain comes out of a study of cytomegalovirus exposure and HLA in healthy donors. Whole-study findings and limits: Links to common viral pathogens appeared, in a later analysis, for several of the most significant clusters.

As regards this clone: Its antigen is unknown.

Researchers ran the PCR with 60 Vbeta and 13 Jbeta primers. Clones were read by immunoSEQ multiplex PCR, and TCRdb kept only the in-frame ones, dropping some. The table has roughly 200,000 clones, around 86% seen once. The CDR3 extends over 14 amino acids. Germline V lookup: CDR1 MNHEY, CDR2 SVGAGI. Trimming removed 5 bases from V and 2 bases from J; junction bases left unmatched: 4. The sequence came from a woman aged 40 to 50 in good health and CMV-seronegative. The sequencing sample was made of PBMCs. V is TRBV6-5 and J is TRBJ2-3; 7 nucleotides agree with TRBD1. The CDR3 loop is CASSDRVNTDTQYF. The CDR3 bases are TGTGCCAGCAGTGACAGGGTGAACACAGATACGCAGTATTTT.